The 10 T cell receptor beta chains below were found in one sample sequenced in a study of CD8+ T cells in alopecia areata. The sequencing template was cDNA reverse transcribed from extracted RNA. Using immunoSEQ multiplex PCR, the repertoire was profiled, and TCRdb retains in-frame clones only, with some absent. The sample has approximately 140,000 clones; more than 45% are singletons. Sequencing used CD4+ T cells sorted from blood. The receptor set was obtained from a human donor with alopecia areata.

This clone showed up just a few times. The CDR3: CASSQEGRISGANVLTF. The CDR3 DNA is TGTGCCAGCAGCCAAGAGGGACGCATCTCTGGGGCCAACGTCCTGACTTTC. This rearrangement joins TRBV4-2 to TRBJ2-6; D is perhaps TRBD1 or TRBD2 (5 bases each). V gave up 0 bases and J gave up 0 bases, with 9 bases separating them. CDR1 and CDR2 (germline): LGHNA, YNFKEQ. This CDR3 is 17 amino acids long.

The count of this clone is one. The chain has TRBV6-6 and TRBJ2-7; the D gene is possibly TRBD1 (6 bases). CDR3 length: 13 residues. The germline gives CDR1 MNHNY, CDR2 SVGAGI (reference sequence). With 2 bases removed from V and 6 bases from J, the gap between germline ends came to 11 bases. The CDR3 reads CASSYLATGEQYF. Written as DNA, the CDR3 is TGTGCCAGCAGTTACCTCGCGACAGGCGAGCAGTACTTC.

The rearrangement links TRBV18 to TRBJ2-1, with D tentatively TRBD2 (5 bases). The CDR3 spans 17 residues. V lost 1 base, J lost 8 bases, and 21 bases lay in between. Per germline, CDR1 KGHSH and CDR2 LQKENI. This chain's CDR3 is CASSPQNGIVRLDEQFF. In DNA form, the CDR3 reads TGTGCCAGCTCACCACAAAACGGGATCGTTCGCTTGGATGAGCAGTTCTTC.

The V and J genes are TRBV6-1 and TRBJ2-5, with 10 bases that match TRBD1. The V and J ends lost 3 bases and 5 bases, in that order; junction bases with no gene match: 9. The CDR3 covers 16 residues. The germline CDR1 and CDR2 sequences are MNHNS and SASEGT. The CDR3 region is CASSDPDRGRAETQYF. DNA of the CDR3: TGTGCCAGCAGTGATCCAGACAGGGGGCGCGCGGAGACCCAGTACTTC.

The rearrangement joins TRBV2 to TRBJ1-5, with 8 bases lining up with TRBD1. This CDR3 is built from 15 residues. V lost 5 bases and J lost 5; bases outside the gene matches: 8. Germline CDR1 reads SNHLY; CDR2 reads FYNNEI. CDR3: CASSQLRDRHQPQHF. In DNA, the CDR3 is TGTGCCAGCAGTCAACTCCGGGACAGGCATCAGCCCCAGCATTTT.

The chain uses TRBV28 and TRBJ2-1; D possibly corresponds to TRBD2 (6 bases). CDR1 is MDHEN and CDR2 is SYDVKM in the germline V gene. Trimming pared 7 bases from V and 0 bases from J, leaving 13 bases between. CDR3 length: 15 residues. CDR3 loop: CASKGAGTSYNEQFF. Written as DNA, the CDR3 is TGTGCCAGCAAGGGTGCGGGGACCTCCTACAATGAGCAGTTCTTC. The whole variable domain, filled in from reference TRBV28 and TRBJ2-1, reads DVKVTQSSRYLVKRTGEKVFLECVQDMDHENMFWYRQDPGLGLRLIYFSYDVKMKEKGDIPEGYSVSREKKERFSLILESASTNQTSMYLCASKGAGTSYNEQFFGPGTRLTVL.

The chain has TRBV19 and TRBJ2-1, with TRBD2 matching over 15 bases. This CDR3 has 15 residues. The germline V gene encodes CDR1 LNHDA and CDR2 SQIVND (reference sequence). As DNA, the CDR3 is TGTGCTACACGGGGACTAGCGGGAGGAGACAATGAGCAGTTCTTC. Translation gives CATRGLAGGDNEQFF. Supplemented by reference TRBV19 and TRBJ2-1, the full variable domain reads DGGITQSPKYLFRKEGQNVTLSCEQNLNHDAMYWYRQDPGQGLRLIYYSQIVNDFQKGDIAEGYSVSREKKESFPLTVTSAQKNPTAFYLCATRGLAGGDNEQFFGPGTRLTVL.

The chain recombines TRBV30 with TRBJ1-2, with a tentative D call TRBD1 (5 bases). The CDR3 consists of 15 residues. V was trimmed by 2 bases and J by 1 base, leaving 14 bases between them. Germline CDR1 reads GTSNPN; CDR2 reads SVGIG (reference sequence). The CDR3 spells CAWSRGEGLNYGYTF. The DNA for the CDR3 is TGTGCCTGGAGTCGCGGCGAGGGGCTTAACTATGGCTACACCTTC.

This clone was counted a few times. The gene calls are TRBV30 and TRBJ2-7; TRBD1 aligns across 9 bases. The J segment lost 3 bases and the V segment lost 4 bases, leaving 4 bases of the junction unmatched. This CDR3 comprises 13 residues. Germline assignment: CDR1 GTSNPN and CDR2 SVGIG (reference sequence). The CDR3 DNA reads TGTGCCTGGACCCGGGACAGGGTCTACGAGCAGTACTTC. Protein product: CAWTRDRVYEQYF. The variable domain in full, with the rest retrieved from reference TRBV30 and TRBJ2-7, is SQTIHQWPATLVQPVGSPLSLECTVEGTSNPNLYWYRQAAGRGLQLLFYSVGIGQISSEVPQNLSASRPQDRQFILSSKKLLLSDSGFYLCAWTRDRVYEQYFGPGTRLTVT.

This chain links TRBV29-1 with TRBJ2-2; 9 bases fit TRBD2. V dropped 5 bases and J dropped 4; count of bases not matched to a gene: 8. The CDR3 runs 15 residues. Germline V CDR1 and CDR2: SQVTM, ANQGSEA. The CDR3 nucleotides are TGCAGCGTTCGGGAGACTAGCGGAATCACCGGGGAGCTGTTTTTT. The encoded protein is CSVRETSGITGELFF.